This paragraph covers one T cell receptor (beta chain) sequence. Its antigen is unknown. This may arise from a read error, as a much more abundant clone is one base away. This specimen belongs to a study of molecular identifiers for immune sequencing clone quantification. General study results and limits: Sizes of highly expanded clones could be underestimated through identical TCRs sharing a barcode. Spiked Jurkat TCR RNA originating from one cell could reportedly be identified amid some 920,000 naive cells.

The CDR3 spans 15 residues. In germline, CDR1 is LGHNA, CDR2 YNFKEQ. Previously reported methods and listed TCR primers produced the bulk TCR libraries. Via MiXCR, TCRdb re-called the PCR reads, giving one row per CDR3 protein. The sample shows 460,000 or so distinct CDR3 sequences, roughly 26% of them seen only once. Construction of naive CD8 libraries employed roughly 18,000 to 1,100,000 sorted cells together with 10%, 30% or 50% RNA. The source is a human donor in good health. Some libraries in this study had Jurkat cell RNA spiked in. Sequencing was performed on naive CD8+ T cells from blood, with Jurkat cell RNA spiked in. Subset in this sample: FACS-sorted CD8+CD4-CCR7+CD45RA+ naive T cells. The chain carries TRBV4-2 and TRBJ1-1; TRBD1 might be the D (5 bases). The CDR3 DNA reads TGTGCCTGCAGCCGCGGGGAGGCAGGGTTTGCTGAAGCTTTCTTT. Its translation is CACSRGEAGFAEAFF.